This T cell receptor beta chain is drawn from a study of human T cells and chemical hapten exposure. Turning to the study itself: For sensitization, 2% DPC was applied to an approximately 2 cm by approximately 2 cm patch of upper inner arm skin.

Time point reported: patch test 2, 6 weeks after DPC sensitization. Documented treatment: therapeutic diphenylcyclopropenone sensitization with weekly scalp DPC. Unfractionated whole blood was the source from which total RNA was extracted. This CDR3 contains 14 residues. V shed 6 bases and J shed 4 bases, with 13 bases lying between them. Germline V gives CDR1 MNHNS, CDR2 SASEGT. Per the authors' pipeline: Per-sample TCR counts ranged from roughly 20,000 to 700,000, median roughly 87,000. TCRdb re-called the RACE reads with MiXCR, one entry per CDR3 protein. TCRdb, rather than the study authors, made the V and J calls. The sample shows just over 350,000 distinct CDR3 sequences, about 6.3% of them seen only once.

This clonotype originated in a woman between 18 and 29 years old with alopecia areata. Some clones in this sample may be carry-over from other donors' samples. The chain is built from TRBV6-1 and TRBJ1-3; D is undetermined. This material consisted of whole blood, taken in connection with sensitization to the hapten diphenylcyclopropenone (DPC). CDR3 bases: TGTGCCAGCAGATTCAATAACCCCGGAAACACCATATATTTT. Amino acid sequence: CASRFNNPGNTIYF.